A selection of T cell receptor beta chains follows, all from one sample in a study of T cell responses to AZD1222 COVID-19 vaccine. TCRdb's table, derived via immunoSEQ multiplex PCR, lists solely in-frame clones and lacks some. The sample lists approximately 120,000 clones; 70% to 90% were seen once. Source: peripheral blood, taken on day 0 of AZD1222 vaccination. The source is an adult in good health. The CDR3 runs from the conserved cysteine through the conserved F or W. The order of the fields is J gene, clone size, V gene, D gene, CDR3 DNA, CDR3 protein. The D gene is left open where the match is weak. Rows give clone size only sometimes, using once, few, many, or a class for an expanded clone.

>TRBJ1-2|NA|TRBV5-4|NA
TGTGCCAGCAGCTTGGGCGTCAGGGGAGGCTATGGCTACACCTTC
CASSLGVRGGYGYTF
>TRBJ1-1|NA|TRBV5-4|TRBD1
TGTGCCAGCAGCGTACAGGGGCCGCTGAACACTGAAGCTTTCTTT
CASSVQGPLNTEAFF
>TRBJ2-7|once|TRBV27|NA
TGTGCCAGCAGTGTAACAGGCTCTGGCCCCTACGAGCAGTACTTC
CASSVTGSGPYEQYF
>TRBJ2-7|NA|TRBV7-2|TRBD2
TGTGCCAGCAGCCTTACACTAGCGGGGATTGCCTACGAGCAGTACTTC
CASSLTLAGIAYEQYF
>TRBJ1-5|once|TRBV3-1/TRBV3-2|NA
TGTGCCAGCAGCCAAGACTCATCGAGCAATCAGCCCCAGCATTTT
CASSQDSSSNQPQHF
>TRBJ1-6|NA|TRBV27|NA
TGTGCCAGCAGTTTAGGGGTTTCACCCCTCCACTTT
CASSLGVSPLHF
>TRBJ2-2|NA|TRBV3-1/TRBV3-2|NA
TGTGCCAGCAGCCAAGTACGCGGGCCCGGGGAGCTGTTTTTT
CASSQVRGPGELFF
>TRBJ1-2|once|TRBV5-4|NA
TGTGCCAGCAGCCCGGTGGGCTATGGCTACACCTTC
CASSPVGYGYTF
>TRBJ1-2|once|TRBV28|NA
TGTGCCAGCAGCGGGAGTGGGGGCGCGGGCTACACCTTC
CASSGSGGAGYTF
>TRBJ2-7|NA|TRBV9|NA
TGTGCCAGCAGCCCCCACCGGGACTTCCTAAGTGAGCAGTACTTC
CASSPHRDFLSEQYF
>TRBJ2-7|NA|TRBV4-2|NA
TGTGCCAGCAGCCAAGATATGATGGTCTACGAGCAGTACTTC
CASSQDMMVYEQYF
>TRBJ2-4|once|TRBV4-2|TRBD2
TGTGCCAGCAGCCAAGGACTAGCGGGAGGGCTCTGGGCCAACGATAAGCCGGCCAAAAACATTCAGTACTTC
CASSQGLAGGLWANDKPAKNIQYF
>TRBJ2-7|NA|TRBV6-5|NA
TGTGCCAGCAGTTCACTAGGTCGAGACGAGCAGTACTTC
CASSSLGRDEQYF
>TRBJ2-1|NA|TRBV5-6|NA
TGTGCCAGCAGCGAGTGGGCTAATGAGCAGTTCTTC
CASSEWANEQFF
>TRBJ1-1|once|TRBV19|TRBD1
TGTGCCAGTAGTATGACAGGGCCGAACACTGAAGCTTTCTTT
CASSMTGPNTEAFF
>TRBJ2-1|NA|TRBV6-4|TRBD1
TGTGCCAGCAGCTGGACAGGTGGGACCACCTCCTACAATGAGCAGTTCTTC
CASSWTGGTTSYNEQFF
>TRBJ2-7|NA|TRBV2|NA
TGTGCCAGCAGTGGGGTCCCCGGGGCAGGGTGGCAGTACTTC
CASSGVPGAGWQYF
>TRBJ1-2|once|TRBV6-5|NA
TGTGCCAGCAGTTACGGGGCCAGCTATGGCTACACCTTC
CASSYGASYGYTF
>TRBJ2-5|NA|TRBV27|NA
TGTGCCAGCAGCGCCGAGGGAGAGACCCAGTACTTC
CASSAEGETQYF
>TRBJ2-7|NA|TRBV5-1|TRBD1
TGCGCCAGCAGCTTGGGAGGGACAGTCTACGAGCAGTACTTC
CASSLGGTVYEQYF
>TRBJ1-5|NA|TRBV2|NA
TGTGCCAGCAGTGCGGGGATAAGCAATCAGCCCCAGCATTTT
CASSAGISNQPQHF
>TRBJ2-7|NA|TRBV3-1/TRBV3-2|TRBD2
TGTGCCAGCAGCCAAGAGAGACTAGCATCCTCCTACGAGCAGTACTTC
CASSQERLASSYEQYF
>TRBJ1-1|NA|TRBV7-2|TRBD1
TGTGCCAGCAGCTCACACAGGGGCACTGAAGCTTTCTTT
CASSSHRGTEAFF
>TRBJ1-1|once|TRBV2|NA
TGTGCCAGCAGTGACCGAGGGGTAACTGAAGCTTTCTTT
CASSDRGVTEAFF
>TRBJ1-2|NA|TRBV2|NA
TGTGCCAGCAGGGCAGGGGACGGTCTTGGGTATGGCTACACCTTC
CASRAGDGLGYGYTF
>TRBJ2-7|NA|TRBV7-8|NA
TGTGCCAGCAGCTTGATCGACGAGCAGTACTTC
CASSLIDEQYF
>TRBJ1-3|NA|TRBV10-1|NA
TGCGCCAGCAGTGATCCTGGAAACACCATATATTTT
CASSDPGNTIYF
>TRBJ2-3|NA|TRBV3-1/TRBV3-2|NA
TGTGCCAGCAGCCAAGATTCGCGGATATCCACAGATACGCAGTATTTT
CASSQDSRISTDTQYF
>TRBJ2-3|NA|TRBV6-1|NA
TGTGCCAGCAGTGAAGTCCGCGGGAAGGTAGGAGATACGCAGTATTTT
CASSEVRGKVGDTQYF
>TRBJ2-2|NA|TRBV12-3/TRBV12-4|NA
TGTGCCAGCAGACTGGGGCCAACGGAGCTGTTTTTT
CASRLGPTELFF
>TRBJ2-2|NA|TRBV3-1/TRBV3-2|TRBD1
TGTGCCAGCAGCCAAGGGGGACAGGGGATTTCGCGCACCGGGGAGCTGTTTTTT
CASSQGGQGISRTGELFF
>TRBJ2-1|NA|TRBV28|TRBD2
TGTGCCAGCATGGGGGTCAGAGCGGGAGGTAATGAGCAGTTCTTC
CASMGVRAGGNEQFF
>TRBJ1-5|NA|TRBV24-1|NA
TGTGCCACCAGTGACCTCGGGGGCAATCAGCCCCAGCATTTT
CATSDLGGNQPQHF
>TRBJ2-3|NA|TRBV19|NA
TGTGCCAGTAGGATCGCGGGGAGCGCAGATACGCAGTATTTT
CASRIAGSADTQYF
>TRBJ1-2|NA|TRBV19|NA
TGTGCCAGTGCTGGGTCTGGCTATGGCTACACCTTC
CASAGSGYGYTF
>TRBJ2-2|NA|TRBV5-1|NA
TGCGCCAGCAGCTTCGACACCCGGGGCACCGGGGAGCTGTTTTTT
CASSFDTRGTGELFF
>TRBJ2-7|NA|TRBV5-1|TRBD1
TGCGCCAGCAGCCCCGGGACAGAAGGGAGAACCTACGAGCAGTACTTC
CASSPGTEGRTYEQYF
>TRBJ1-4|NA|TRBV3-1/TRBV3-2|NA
TGTGCCAGCAGCTTAAGCCGAGGGACCCGAGAGGAAAAACTGTTTTTT
CASSLSRGTREEKLFF
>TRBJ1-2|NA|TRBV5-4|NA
TGTGCCAGCAGCTTGGGGACAGACTTTAACTATGGCTACACCTTC
CASSLGTDFNYGYTF
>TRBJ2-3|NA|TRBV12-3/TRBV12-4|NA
TGTGCCAGCAGACAGAACACAGATACGCAGTATTTT
CASRQNTDTQYF
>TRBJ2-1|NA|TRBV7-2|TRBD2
TGTGCCAGCAGCTTGGCGCTAGCGGGAGTCAATGAGCAGTTCTTC
CASSLALAGVNEQFF
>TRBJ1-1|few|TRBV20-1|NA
TGCAGTGCTAGAAGGGTTGAAGCTTTCTTT
CSARRVEAFF